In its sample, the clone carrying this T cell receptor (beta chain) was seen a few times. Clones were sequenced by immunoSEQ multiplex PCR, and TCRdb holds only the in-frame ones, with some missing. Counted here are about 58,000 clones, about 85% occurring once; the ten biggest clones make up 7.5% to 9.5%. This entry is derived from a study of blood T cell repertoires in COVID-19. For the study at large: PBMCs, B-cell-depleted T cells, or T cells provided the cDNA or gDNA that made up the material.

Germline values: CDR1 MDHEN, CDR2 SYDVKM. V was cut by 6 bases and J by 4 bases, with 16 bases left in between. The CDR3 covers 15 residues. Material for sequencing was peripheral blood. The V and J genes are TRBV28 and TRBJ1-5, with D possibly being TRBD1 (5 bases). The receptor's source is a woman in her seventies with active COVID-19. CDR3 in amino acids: CASSIGVAGNQPQHF. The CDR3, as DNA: TGTGCCAGCAGCATAGGAGTGGCAGGGAATCAGCCCCAGCATTTT. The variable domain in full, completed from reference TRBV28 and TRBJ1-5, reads DVKVTQSSRYLVKRTGEKVFLECVQDMDHENMFWYRQDPGLGLRLIYFSYDVKMKEKGDIPEGYSVSREKKERFSLILESASTNQTSMYLCASSIGVAGNQPQHFGDGTRLSIL.